The 28 T cell receptor beta chains presented below share a single source sample, sequenced in a study of siplizumab effects on memory and regulatory T cells. Clones were read by immunoSEQ multiplex PCR, and TCRdb kept only the in-frame ones, dropping some. The sample lists around 100,000 clones; approximately 93% were seen once. The sequenced sample was Tregs sorted from blood. Every receptor here comes from a human donor in good health.

J is TRBJ1-4 and V is TRBV7-2, with a tentative D call TRBD1 (6 bases). Germline assignment: CDR1 SGHTA and CDR2 FQGNSA. V was shortened by 2 bases and J by 4 bases, with 11 bases between the two germline ends. The CDR3 sequence is 15 residues long. The chain's CDR3 is CASSLRGQDNEKLFF. The CDR3 DNA reads as TGTGCCAGCAGCTTAAGGGGACAAGATAATGAAAAACTGTTTTTT.

This clone was detected a few times. The CDR3, as DNA: TGTGCCAGCAGCCAAGATCTGGGGTTGACTGAAGCTTTCTTT. Translation: CASSQDLGLTEAFF. This chain uses TRBV14 with TRBJ1-1; D is ambiguous. CDR1 and CDR2 (germline): SGHDN, FVKESK. The length of the CDR3 is 14 residues. Trimming removed 0 bases at V and 5 bases at J, with 10 bases between.

The rearrangement uses TRBV9 and TRBJ2-3; no clear D. The CDR3 extends over 16 amino acids. V was shortened by 1 base and J by 4 bases, with 16 bases between the two germline ends. Germline CDR1 is SGDLS and CDR2 is YYNGEE. The CDR3 protein is CASSVSAVGGSDTQYF. The CDR3 DNA reads as TGTGCCAGCAGCGTATCGGCGGTTGGTGGATCAGATACGCAGTATTTT.

This rearrangement joins TRBV5-1 to TRBJ2-5; maybe TRBD2 (6 bases). The J call may be in error: the DNA end matches TRBJ2-7 better. Germline CDR1 and CDR2: SGHRS and YFSETQ. The CDR3 length is 13 residues. The CDR3, as DNA: TGCGCCAGCAGCTTGCCCGGGGGCTACGAGCAGTACTTC. It is translated as CASSLPGGYEQYF.

The chain employs TRBV30 and TRBJ1-1, with D perhaps matching TRBD1 (6 bases). The CDR3 spans 12 residues. V lost 0 bases, J lost 8 bases, and 10 bases lay in between. The germline V gene has CDR1 GTSNPN and CDR2 SVGIG (reference sequence). The CDR3: CAWSVRTDEAFF. CDR3 bases: TGTGCCTGGAGTGTCCGGACAGACGAAGCTTTCTTT.

The rearrangement links TRBV5-4 to TRBJ2-7; unclear D gene. The CDR3 runs to 15 residues. CDR1 and CDR2 (germline): SGHNT, YYREEE (reference sequence). With 4 bases removed from V and 2 bases from J, the gap between germline ends came to 16 bases. The CDR3 DNA reads as TGTGCCAGCAGCCCAGGACGGATGCAGACCTACGAGCAGTACTTC. Protein product: CASSPGRMQTYEQYF. The complete variable domain, with remaining parts taken from reference TRBV5-4 and TRBJ2-7, reads ETGVTQSPTHLIKTRGQQVTLRCSSQSGHNTVSWYQQALGQGPQFIFQYYREEENGRGNFPPRFSGLQFPNYSSELNVNALELDDSALYLCASSPGRMQTYEQYFGPGTRLTVT.

The V and J genes are TRBV5-5 and TRBJ2-3; perhaps TRBD2 as D (6 bases). V dropped 1 base and J dropped 0 bases, with 9 bases sitting between them. This CDR3 region has 15 residues. Germline V lookup: CDR1 SGHKS, CDR2 YYEKEE (reference sequence). CDR3 in DNA: TGTGCCAGCAGCTTGAAGGGACTTAGCACAGATACGCAGTATTTT. Translating it yields CASSLKGLSTDTQYF.

This chain joins TRBV18 and TRBJ2-2; the match to TRBD1 covers 10 bases. V was pared by 3 bases and J by 6 bases, with 10 bases of the junction left unmatched. The CDR3 length is 17 residues. Per germline, CDR1 KGHSH and CDR2 LQKENI. In DNA form, the CDR3 reads TGTGCCAGCTCACCGATGGGGGACAGGGGCCTTGCCGGGGAGCTGTTTTTT. Translated, it gives CASSPMGDRGLAGELFF.

The V and J genes are TRBV5-5 and TRBJ2-3; TRBD2 agrees at 8 bases. Germline CDR1 and CDR2: SGHKS and YYEKEE (reference sequence). V lost 2 bases, J lost 5 bases, and 4 bases stayed unmatched. The CDR3 consists of 14 residues. Here the CDR3 DNA reads TGTGCCAGCAGCTTCGGACTAGCAGAAGATACGCAGTATTTT. This sequence encodes CASSFGLAEDTQYF.

CDR3: CASTGLGTEAFF. DNA for the CDR3: TGTGCCAGTACAGGGTTGGGAACTGAAGCTTTCTTT. This sequence joins TRBV19 and TRBJ1-1, with a tentative D call TRBD1 (5 bases). The germline V and J ends were trimmed by 7 bases and 5 bases, with 11 bases remaining between them. The CDR3 spans 12 residues. Germline assignment: CDR1 LNHDA and CDR2 SQIVND (reference sequence).

V usage is TRBV9 and J usage is TRBJ2-3; TRBD2 aligns across 10 bases. Looked up from germline, CDR1 is SGDLS and CDR2 is YYNGEE. V lost 1 base, J lost 0 bases, and 5 bases stayed unmatched. The CDR3 is 17 amino acids. This chain's CDR3 is CASSVTGTSASTDTQYF. The DNA for the CDR3 is TGTGCCAGCAGCGTAACCGGGACTAGCGCCAGCACAGATACGCAGTATTTT.

This chain connects TRBV11-3 to TRBJ1-1; D uncertain. The germline V and J ends were trimmed by 0 bases and 0 bases, with 5 bases remaining between them. CDR1 is SGHNT, CDR2 YENEEA, per germline. The CDR3 contains 14 residues. DNA of the CDR3: TGTGCCAGCAGCTTAGATAGTCTGAACACTGAAGCTTTCTTT. Protein product: CASSLDSLNTEAFF.

This rearrangement joins TRBV18 to TRBJ2-3; weak D call: TRBD1 (6 bases). The CDR3 sequence is 13 residues long. Germline-derived CDR1 and CDR2 are KGHSH and LQKENI. V was trimmed by 4 bases and J by 2 bases, leaving 7 bases between them. As DNA, the CDR3 is TGTGCCAGCTCACGGGACACCACAGATACGCAGTATTTT. This gives the protein CASSRDTTDTQYF.

The CDR3 protein is CATAYRDGSYGYTF. DNA for the CDR3: TGTGCCACCGCCTACCGGGACGGATCGTATGGCTACACCTTC. The V call is TRBV6-5, the J call TRBJ1-2, with a possible D match to TRBD1 (5 bases). Trimming pared 10 bases from V and 5 bases from J, leaving 20 bases between. CDR3 size: 14 residues. Germline V gives CDR1 MNHEY, CDR2 SVGAGI.

The chain carries TRBV7-3 and TRBJ2-5; no definite D call. Germline V gives CDR1 SGHTA, CDR2 FQGTGA. Trimming shortened V by 4 bases and J by 9 bases, and 9 bases separated the two germline ends. The CDR3 covers 11 residues. For the CDR3, the DNA is TGTGCCAGCAGCTCCCACTCACCCCAGTACTTC. Translation gives CASSSHSPQYF.

This clone was picked up a small number of times. The sample carries other DNA sequences with the same CDR3. The chain is built from TRBV5-1 and TRBJ2-5; D unclear. CDR3 size: 11 residues. V dropped 2 bases and J dropped 5 bases, with 4 bases sitting between them. Germline lookup yields CDR1 SGHRS and CDR2 YFSETQ. In nucleotides, the CDR3 is TGCGCCAGCAGCTTTAGGGAGACCCAGTACTTC. Translation gives CASSFRETQYF.

This sequence joins TRBV7-6 and TRBJ2-1; 7 bases are a match to TRBD1. The J segment lost 7 bases and the V segment lost 0 bases, leaving 9 bases of the junction unmatched. CDR1 and CDR2 (germline): SGHVS, FNYEAQ. The CDR3 totals 16 residues. The DNA of the CDR3 is TGTGCCAGCAGCTTAGCAGGGGGCGCTTTTAGGAATGAGCAGTTCTTC. Its translation is CASSLAGGAFRNEQFF. The full variable domain, in which reference TRBV7-6 and TRBJ2-1 provide the parts outside the CDR3, is GAGVSQSPRYKVTKRGQDVALRCDPISGHVSLYWYRQALGQGPEFLTYFNYEAQQDKSGLPNDRFSAERPEGSISTLTIQRTEQRDSAMYRCASSLAGGAFRNEQFFGPGTRLTVL.

The chain links TRBV2 to TRBJ2-5; 9 bases fit TRBD2. V was clipped by 10 bases and J by 3 bases; unmatched bases: 24. The length of the CDR3 is 19 residues. Per the germline V gene, CDR1 is SNHLY and CDR2 is FYNNEI. CDR3 nucleotide sequence: TGTGCCACCACGATGGGGGCGGGAGGGCCGGTTGTTGTGAAAGAGACCCAGTACTTC. Translated: CATTMGAGGPVVVKETQYF.

The chain links TRBV5-4 to TRBJ2-1, with D perhaps given as TRBD1 or TRBD2 (5 bases each). This CDR3 contains 11 residues. Germline V CDR1 and CDR2: SGHNT, YYREEE (reference sequence). V lost 4 bases and J 8 bases, leaving 7 bases between the germline ends. The DNA for the CDR3 is TGTGCCAGCAGCCGAGGGGATGAGCAGTTCTTC. This gives the protein CASSRGDEQFF.

This clone was detected only once. The chain carries TRBV30 and TRBJ2-5; the D gene is possibly TRBD1 (6 bases). The CDR3 runs to 9 residues. The germline V gene encodes CDR1 GTSNPN and CDR2 SVGIG (reference sequence). CDR3 nucleotides: TGTGCAGGGGGACGGACCCAGTACTTC. This translates into CAGGRTQYF.

Only a few counts were recorded for this clone. V usage is TRBV18 and J usage is TRBJ2-1; 9 bases are a match to TRBD2. The CDR3 loop spans 15 amino acids. V lost 3 bases, J lost 11 bases, and 11 bases stayed unmatched. The V gene's germline CDR1 is KGHSH and CDR2 LQKENI. In nucleotides, the CDR3 is TGTGCCAGCTCACCCCCGGCTAGCGGGACACGAAAGCAGTTCTTC. Amino acids: CASSPPASGTRKQFF.

This chain uses TRBV4-2 with TRBJ2-7; perhaps TRBD2 as D (6 bases). The CDR3 is 17 residues long. V shed 0 bases and J shed 4 bases, with 19 bases lying between them. Germline V lookup: CDR1 LGHNA, CDR2 YNFKEQ. The CDR3 loop reads CASSQETGVGVSYEQYF. In DNA form, the CDR3 reads TGTGCCAGCAGCCAAGAAACGGGAGTTGGAGTATCGTACGAGCAGTACTTC.

This clone is a singleton in its sample. V gene TRBV10-3 combines with J gene TRBJ2-6; TRBD1 matches 9 bases. V was pared by 8 bases and J by 2 bases, with 7 bases of the junction left unmatched. This CDR3 is built from 16 residues. CDR1 and CDR2 (germline): ENHRY, SYGVKD. The CDR3 region is CAIGGTGTPGANVLTF. Written as DNA, the CDR3 is TGTGCCATCGGAGGGACAGGGACTCCTGGGGCCAACGTCCTGACTTTC.

The chain links TRBV6-5 to TRBJ1-3; 9 bases are a match to TRBD1. The CDR3 is 16 residues long. J gave up 3 bases and V 0 bases, and 3 bases lay outside the gene matches. CDR1 is MNHEY, CDR2 SVGAGI, per germline. In nucleotides, the CDR3 is TGTGCCAGCAGTTACTCACAGGGGGCTGGTGGAAACACCATATATTTT. As protein: CASSYSQGAGGNTIYF.

A remark on this clone: Its ends do not fully match the called genes, so a read error is possible. The V call is TRBV7-7, the J call TRBJ2-5, with 8 nucleotides matching TRBD1. This CDR3 is built from 14 residues. Germline V gene data show CDR1 as SSHAT and CDR2 as FNYEAQ (reference sequence). CDR3 protein: CASSSGTGSETQYF. In DNA form, the CDR3 reads TGTGCTAGCAGCTCCGGGACAGGCTCGGAGACCCAGTACTTC.

The V and J genes are TRBV14 and TRBJ2-1; 13 bases map to TRBD2. V lost 4 bases and J lost 6; bases outside the gene matches: 6. The germline V gene encodes CDR1 SGHDN and CDR2 FVKESK. The CDR3 covers 16 residues. The CDR3 region has the DNA TGTGCCAGCAGCCTACAAGGGACTAGCGGGGTCAATGAGCAGTTCTTC. As protein: CASSLQGTSGVNEQFF.

V gene TRBV7-9 combines with J gene TRBJ2-5; TRBD1 matches at 10 bases. V dropped 5 bases and J dropped 1; count of bases not matched to a gene: 7. This CDR3 is built from 16 residues. Germline loops: CDR1 SEHNR, CDR2 FQNEAQ (reference sequence). CDR3 nucleotides: TGTGCCAGCAGCCCCCGGGACAGGGGCTCCCAAGAGACCCAGTACTTC. Translated, it gives CASSPRDRGSQETQYF.

On this clone itself: Other DNA sequences of this sample code for an identical CDR3. The V gene is TRBV27, the J gene TRBJ1-5; D unresolved. Germline CDR1 reads MNHEY; CDR2 reads SMNVEV (reference sequence). CDR3 length: 13 residues. Trimming took 5 bases from V and 4 from J, leaving 9 bases between them. The CDR3 DNA follows: TGTGCCAGCAGTAGCCGGGGAAATCAGCCCCAGCATTTT. Its translation is CASSSRGNQPQHF.